This T cell receptor (beta chain) was captured by sequencing in a study of T cell responses to AZD1222 COVID-19 vaccine. Assay: immunoSEQ multiplex PCR; the TCRdb copy retains only in-frame clones and omits some. The sample comprises 120,000 or so clones, roughly nine tenths of which are singletons, and about 29% rests with the top ten. Germline CDR1 is MNHEY and CDR2 is SMNVEV (reference sequence). The CDR3 runs to 13 residues. Germline trimming cut 0 bases from V and 6 bases from J; bases unmatched to any gene: 2. General study points: Unmutated variant regions are reportedly targeted by nearly half of spike-specific TCRs.

As regards this clone: Antigen: not known.

The chain is built from TRBV27 and TRBJ2-7; 7 nucleotides align to TRBD2. This sample comprised peripheral blood, obtained on day 0 of AZD1222 vaccination. This receptor was taken from an adult in good health. The CDR3 DNA reads as TGTGCCAGCAGTTTATCGGGAGGGTTCGAGCAGTACTTC. Translated, it gives CASSLSGGFEQYF.